This T cell receptor (beta chain) was sequenced during a study of blood T cells in healthy people across ages. V lost 3 bases to trimming and J lost 4 bases; unmatched junction nucleotides: 8. Germline-derived CDR1 and CDR2 are MGHRA and YSYEKL. This CDR3 region has 16 residues. A J-beta primer mix and a sample-barcoded 5' primer were used in a second PCR of roughly 6 to 11 cycles. One entry per CDR3 protein results from TCRdb running MiXCR on the 5' RACE reads. The sample lists 1.5 million or so distinct CDR3 sequences; roughly 40% were seen once. Sequenced material: blood. The source is a woman aged 18 to 35 in good health. The chain links TRBV4-1 to TRBJ1-5, with TRBD1 matching over 8 bases. CDR3 protein: CASSQQTGDLNQPQHF. The CDR3 nucleotides read TGCGCCAGCAGCCAGCAGACAGGGGACCTAAATCAGCCCCAGCATTTT.